This T cell receptor beta chain was recorded in a study of blood T cell repertoires in COVID-19. J gave up 4 bases and V 4 bases, and 13 bases lay outside the gene matches. The CDR3 extends over 18 amino acids. Per the germline V gene, CDR1 is SGHDT and CDR2 is YYEEEE. Sequenced by immunoSEQ multiplex PCR; TCRdb stores in-frame clones only, minus some. Among about 51,000 clones listed, about 86% were seen once. This receptor was taken from a man aged 55 to 70 with acute or convalescent COVID-19. This chain joins TRBV5-6 and TRBJ2-5; TRBD2 matches 13 bases. Sequenced sample: peripheral blood. CDR3 amino acids: CASSPMRGLAGLRETQYF. The CDR3 nucleotides read TGTGCCAGCAGCCCAATGAGGGGACTAGCGGGATTACGAGAGACCCAGTACTTC.